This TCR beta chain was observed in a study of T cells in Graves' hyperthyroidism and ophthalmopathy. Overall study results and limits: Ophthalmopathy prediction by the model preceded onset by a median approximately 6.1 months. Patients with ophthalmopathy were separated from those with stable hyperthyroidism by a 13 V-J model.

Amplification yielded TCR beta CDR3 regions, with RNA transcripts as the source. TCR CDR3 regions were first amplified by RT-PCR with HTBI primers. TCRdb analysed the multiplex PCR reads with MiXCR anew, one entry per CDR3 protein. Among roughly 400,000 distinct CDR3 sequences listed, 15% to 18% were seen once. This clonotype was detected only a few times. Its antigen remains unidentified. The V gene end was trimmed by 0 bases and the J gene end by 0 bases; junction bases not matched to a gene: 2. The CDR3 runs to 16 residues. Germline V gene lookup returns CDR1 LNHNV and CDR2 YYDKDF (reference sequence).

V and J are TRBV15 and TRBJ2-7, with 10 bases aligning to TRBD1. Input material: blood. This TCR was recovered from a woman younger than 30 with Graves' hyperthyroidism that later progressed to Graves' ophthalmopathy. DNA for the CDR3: TGTGCCACCAGCAGAGATCGGACAGGGGGCTCCTACGAGCAGTACTTC. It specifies CATSRDRTGGSYEQYF.